Sequencing of this TCR beta chain was carried out in a study of post-analysis software for immune sequencing data (dated by TCRdb to about 2015). Study-level background: Relapsing-remitting, secondary progressive and progressive-relapsing multiple sclerosis were recorded as disease courses, and subtype annotation was lacking for some patients. The multiple sclerosis patient repertoires were compared with roughly twelve previously published healthy control repertoires from donors aged 6 to 25 years. A subset of samples was prepared in parallel using single-end sample barcoding, then pooled and co-amplified after Illumina adapter ligation. The paper as a whole reports these results and caveats: Significantly higher frequencies in patients than in controls were found for roughly five TRBV segments, including TRBV5-6, TRBV5-1 and TRBV20-1. The multiple sclerosis patient group was slightly younger than the control group. Direct clustering with F measure revealed strong co-clustering of samples prepared in the same batch, which led to a batch-effect correction. Compared with controls, multiple sclerosis patients had significantly lower normalized Chao1 diversity, a finding suggesting substantial peripheral T-cell clonal expansion.

From its cysteine to its phenylalanine, the CDR3 spans 18 amino acids. Left in the record is the CDR3 DNA by itself, 54 bases read in frame from the first base. Trimming costs V 0 bases and J 5 bases, and their ends lie 20 bases apart. The germline V gene sets CDR1 to SGHRS and CDR2 to YFSETQ. This sample's time point label indicates: second blood draw from one MS patient after hematopoietic stem cell transplantation. TCR beta repertoires were profiled from peripheral blood of 10 to 15 young patients with multiple sclerosis to demonstrate the VDJtools post-analysis software. The patients with multiple sclerosis were children and adolescents between roughly 6 and 15 years of age. The library was built by means of PCR. Reads for this sample came from an Illumina HiSeq 2500. To reduce PCR and sequencing biases, unique molecular identifiers were incorporated into the TCR beta cDNA libraries. Every 1 to 10 million input T cells yielded roughly 0.5 million cDNA molecules, meaning each molecule approximated one T cell. The patient libraries were prepared and sequenced using the same protocol as the earlier healthy control dataset. Samples belonging to the same batch were prepared together, multiplexed and sequenced on a shared HiSeq lane. On the study's bioinformatics: Raw barcoded reads were processed with MIGEC, discarding single-read molecular identifier groups before consensus assembly and CDR3 extraction. VDJtools was used for post-analysis of the clonotype tables, with diversity normalized by down-sampling every dataset to the smallest sample size. Repertoire overlap clustering matched CDR3 amino acid but not nucleotide sequences to correct batch-related cross-sample contamination. TCRdb applied fastp at Q25 and MiXCR to the public reads, then kept only in-frame beta chains. Rows are combined by CDR3 protein, so each entry shows the most common genes and DNA. The V and J calls follow TCRdb's processing rather than the paper's. In all, the sample holds around 150,000 distinct CDR3 sequences, and around 34% of those were seen once. The top ten clones comprise roughly 28% of the sample.

As regards this clonotype: The target of this receptor is not known. No much larger clone is present one base from it, and per-base qualities are unavailable.

This specimen was blood, taken after autologous hematopoietic stem cell transplantation. The sequence came from a girl aged 10 to 17 with multiple sclerosis. Donor details come from another sample of the same person, matched by shared clones. The V gene is TRBV5-1 and the J gene is TRBJ2-2; a confident D gene designation cannot be given. The CDR3 has the sequence CASSLVARTLSGTGELFF. The DNA sequence is TGCGCCAGCAGCTTGGTTGCCAGGACCCTAAGTGGGACCGGGGAGCTGTTTTTT.